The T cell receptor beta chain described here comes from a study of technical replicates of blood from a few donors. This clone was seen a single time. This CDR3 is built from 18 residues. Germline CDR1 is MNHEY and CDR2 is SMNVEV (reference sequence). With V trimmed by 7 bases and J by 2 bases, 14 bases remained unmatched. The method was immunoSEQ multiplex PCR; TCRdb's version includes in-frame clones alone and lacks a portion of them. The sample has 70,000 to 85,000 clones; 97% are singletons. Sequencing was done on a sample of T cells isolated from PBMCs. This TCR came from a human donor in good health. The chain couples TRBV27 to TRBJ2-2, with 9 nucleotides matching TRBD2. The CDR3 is CASTLAVAGVLNTGELFF. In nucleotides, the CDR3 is TGTGCCAGCACCCTTGCCGTAGCGGGAGTCCTAAACACCGGGGAGCTGTTTTTT.